Sequencing of this TCR beta chain was carried out in a study of blood T cells in healthy people across ages. This clonotype was seen only a few times. The CDR3 totals 11 residues. CDR1 is GTSNPN, CDR2 SVGIG, per germline (reference sequence). V was shortened by 7 bases and J by 0 bases, with 6 bases between the two germline ends. A sample-barcoded 5' primer and a J-beta primer mix were used in a second PCR of roughly 6 to 11 cycles. TCRdb independently ran MiXCR on the 5' RACE reads; one entry per CDR3 protein. The table shows over 600,000 distinct CDR3 sequences, with approximately 53% occurring only once.

This clonotype was sampled from a man aged 40-50 years in good health. The specimen sequenced was blood. The chain couples TRBV30 to TRBJ1-2, with no clear D. Here the CDR3 reads CAFGPNYGYTF. DNA for the CDR3: TGTGCCTTTGGACCTAACTATGGCTACACCTTC.